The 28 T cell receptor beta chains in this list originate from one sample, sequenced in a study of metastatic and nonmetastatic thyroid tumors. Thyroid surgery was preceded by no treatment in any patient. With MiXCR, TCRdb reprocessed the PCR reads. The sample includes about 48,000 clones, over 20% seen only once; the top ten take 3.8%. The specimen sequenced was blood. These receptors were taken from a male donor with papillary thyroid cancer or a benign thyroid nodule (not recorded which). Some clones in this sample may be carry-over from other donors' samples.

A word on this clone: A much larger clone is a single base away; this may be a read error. DNA of the CDR3: TGCAGTGCGTACCAGGGAGGCGATGGCTACACCTTC. Translating gives CSAYQGGDGYTF. The rearrangement links TRBV20-1 to TRBJ1-2; tentatively, D is TRBD1 (5 bases). V was cut by 6 bases and J by 6 bases, with 14 bases left in between. CDR1 and CDR2 from the germline V gene are DFQATT and SNEGSKA (reference sequence). The CDR3 length is 12 residues.

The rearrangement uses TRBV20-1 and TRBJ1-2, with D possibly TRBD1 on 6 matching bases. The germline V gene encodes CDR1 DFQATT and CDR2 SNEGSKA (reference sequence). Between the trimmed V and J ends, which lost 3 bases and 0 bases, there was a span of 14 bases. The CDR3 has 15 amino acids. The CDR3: CSASRGGSPNYGYTF. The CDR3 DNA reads TGCAGTGCTAGTCGGGGGGGCTCCCCTAACTATGGCTACACCTTC.

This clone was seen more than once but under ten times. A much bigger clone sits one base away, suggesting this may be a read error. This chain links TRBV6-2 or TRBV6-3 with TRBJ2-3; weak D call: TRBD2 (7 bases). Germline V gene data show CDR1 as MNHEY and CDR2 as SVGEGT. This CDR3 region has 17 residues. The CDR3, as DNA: TGTGTCAGCAGTTACTCGAAGGGGGGGCCGGGCACAGATACGCAGTATTTT. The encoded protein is CVSSYSKGGPGTDTQYF.

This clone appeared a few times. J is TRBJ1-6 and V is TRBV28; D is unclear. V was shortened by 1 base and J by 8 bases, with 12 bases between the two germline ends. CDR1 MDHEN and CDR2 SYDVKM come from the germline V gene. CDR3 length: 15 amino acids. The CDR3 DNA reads TGTGCCAGCAGTTTATTGTATAGGGATGATTCACCCCTCCACTTT. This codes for CASSLLYRDDSPLHF.

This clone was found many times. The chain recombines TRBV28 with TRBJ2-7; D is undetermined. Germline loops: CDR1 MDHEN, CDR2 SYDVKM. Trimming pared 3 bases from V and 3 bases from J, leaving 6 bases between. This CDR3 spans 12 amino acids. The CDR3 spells CASSFGYYEQYF. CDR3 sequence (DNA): TGTGCCAGCAGTTTTGGTTACTACGAGCAGTACTTC.

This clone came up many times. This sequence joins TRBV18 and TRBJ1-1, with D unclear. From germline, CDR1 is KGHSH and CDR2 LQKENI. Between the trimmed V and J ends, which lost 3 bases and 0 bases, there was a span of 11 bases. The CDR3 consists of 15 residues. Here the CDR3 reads CASSPLEAVNTEAFF. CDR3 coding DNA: TGTGCCAGCTCACCCCTTGAAGCAGTGAACACTGAAGCTTTCTTT.

The CDR3 bases are TGCAGTGCTCAGGCGGGGGGGGGCACAGATACGCAGTATTTT. Residues: CSAQAGGGTDTQYF. The gene calls are TRBV20-1 and TRBJ2-3, with TRBD2 matching over 9 bases. The germline V gene encodes CDR1 DFQATT and CDR2 SNEGSKA (reference sequence). V was clipped by 5 bases and J by 1 base; unmatched bases: 4. CDR3 length: 14 residues.

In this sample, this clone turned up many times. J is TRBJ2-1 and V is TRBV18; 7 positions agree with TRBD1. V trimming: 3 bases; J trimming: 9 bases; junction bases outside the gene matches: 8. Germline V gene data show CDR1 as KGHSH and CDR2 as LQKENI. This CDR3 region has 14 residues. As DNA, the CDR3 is TGTGCCAGCTCACCCGAGGGGGCTTTGGGTGAGCAGTTCTTC. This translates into CASSPEGALGEQFF.

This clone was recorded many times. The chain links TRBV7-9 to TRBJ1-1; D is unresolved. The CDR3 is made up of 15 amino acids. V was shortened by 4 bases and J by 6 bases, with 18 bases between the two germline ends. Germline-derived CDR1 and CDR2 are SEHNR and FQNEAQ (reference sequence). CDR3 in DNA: TGTGCCAGCAGCTCTATATTGCCCTCGAGGCCTGAAGCTTTCTTT. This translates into CASSSILPSRPEAFF.

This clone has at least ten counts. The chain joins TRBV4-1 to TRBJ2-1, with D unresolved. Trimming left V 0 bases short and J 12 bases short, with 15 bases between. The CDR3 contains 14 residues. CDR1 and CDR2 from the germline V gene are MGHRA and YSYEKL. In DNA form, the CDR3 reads TGCGCCAGCAGCCAAGACCTCCGAGCCCTAGGGCAGTTCTTC. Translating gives CASSQDLRALGQFF.

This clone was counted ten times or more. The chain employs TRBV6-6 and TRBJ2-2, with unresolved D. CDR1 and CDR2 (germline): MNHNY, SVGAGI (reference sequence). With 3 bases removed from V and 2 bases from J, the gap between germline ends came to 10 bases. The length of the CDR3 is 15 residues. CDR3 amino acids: CASSYNSPNTGELFF. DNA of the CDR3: TGTGCCAGCAGTTATAATTCCCCAAACACCGGGGAGCTGTTTTTT.

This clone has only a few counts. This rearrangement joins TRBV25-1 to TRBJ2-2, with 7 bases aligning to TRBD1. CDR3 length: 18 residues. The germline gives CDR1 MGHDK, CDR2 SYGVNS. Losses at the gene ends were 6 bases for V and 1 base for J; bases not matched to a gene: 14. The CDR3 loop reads CASRVGTAMPQNTGELFF. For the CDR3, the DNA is TGTGCCAGCAGAGTAGGGACAGCCATGCCCCAGAACACCGGGGAGCTGTTTTTT.

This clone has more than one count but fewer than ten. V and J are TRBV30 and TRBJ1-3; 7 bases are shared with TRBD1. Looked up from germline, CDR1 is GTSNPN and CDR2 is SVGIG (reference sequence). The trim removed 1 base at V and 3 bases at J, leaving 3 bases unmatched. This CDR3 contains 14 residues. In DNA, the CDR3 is TGTGCCTGGAGTGAAAGGGGGCTTGGAAACACCATATATTTT. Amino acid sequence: CAWSERGLGNTIYF.

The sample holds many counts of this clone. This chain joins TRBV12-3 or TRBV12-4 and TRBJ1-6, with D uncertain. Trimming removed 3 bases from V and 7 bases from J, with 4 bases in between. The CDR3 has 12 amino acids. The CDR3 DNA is TGTGCCAGCAGTTTTCTCAATTCACCCCTCCACTTT. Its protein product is CASSFLNSPLHF.

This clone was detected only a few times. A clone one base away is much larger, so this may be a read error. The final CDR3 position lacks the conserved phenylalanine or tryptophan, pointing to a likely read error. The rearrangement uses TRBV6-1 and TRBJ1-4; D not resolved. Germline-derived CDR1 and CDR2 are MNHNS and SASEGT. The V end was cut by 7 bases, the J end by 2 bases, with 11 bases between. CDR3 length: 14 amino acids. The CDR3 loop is CASTKTVTNEKLFL. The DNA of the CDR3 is TGTGCCAGCACCAAGACTGTGACTAATGAAAAACTGTTTCTT.

CDR3 protein: CASSLASGSVTGELFF. For the CDR3, the DNA is TGTGCCAGCAGCTTAGCTAGCGGGAGCGTCACCGGGGAGCTGTTTTTT. The V gene is TRBV7-3, the J gene TRBJ2-2; 10 bases fit TRBD2. With V trimmed by 2 bases and J by 4 bases, 4 bases remained unmatched. CDR3 length equals 16 residues. The V gene's germline CDR1 is SGHTA and CDR2 FQGTGA.

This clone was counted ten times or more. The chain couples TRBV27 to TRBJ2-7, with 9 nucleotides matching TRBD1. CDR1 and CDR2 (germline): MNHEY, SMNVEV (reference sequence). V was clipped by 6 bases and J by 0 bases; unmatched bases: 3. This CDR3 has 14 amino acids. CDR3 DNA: TGTGCCAGCAGGTGGACAGGGGACTCCTACGAGCAGTACTTC. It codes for CASRWTGDSYEQYF.

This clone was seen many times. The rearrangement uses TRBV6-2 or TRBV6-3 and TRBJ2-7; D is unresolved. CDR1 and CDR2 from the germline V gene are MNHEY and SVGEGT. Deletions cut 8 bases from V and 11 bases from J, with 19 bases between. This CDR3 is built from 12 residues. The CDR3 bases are TGTGCCAGCCGGGCGGTTTCTACGATTAAGTACTTC. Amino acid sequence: CASRAVSTIKYF.

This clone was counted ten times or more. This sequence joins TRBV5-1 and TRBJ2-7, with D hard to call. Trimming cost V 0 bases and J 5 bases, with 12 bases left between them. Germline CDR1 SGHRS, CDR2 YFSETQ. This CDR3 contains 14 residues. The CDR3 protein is CASSLERPADEQYF. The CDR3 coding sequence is TGCGCCAGCAGCTTGGAGCGACCGGCGGACGAGCAGTACTTC.

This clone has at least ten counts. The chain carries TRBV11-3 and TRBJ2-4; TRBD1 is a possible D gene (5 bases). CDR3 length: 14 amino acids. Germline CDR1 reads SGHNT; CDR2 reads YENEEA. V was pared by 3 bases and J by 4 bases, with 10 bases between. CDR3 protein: CASSFKGSKNIQYF. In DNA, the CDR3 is TGTGCCAGCAGCTTTAAGGGGTCTAAAAACATTCAGTACTTC.

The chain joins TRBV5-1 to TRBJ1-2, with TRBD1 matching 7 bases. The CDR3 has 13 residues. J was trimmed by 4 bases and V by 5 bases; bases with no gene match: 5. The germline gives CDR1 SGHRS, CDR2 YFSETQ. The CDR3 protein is CASRPGTAYGYTF. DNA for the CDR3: TGCGCCAGCAGACCCGGGACAGCCTATGGCTACACCTTC. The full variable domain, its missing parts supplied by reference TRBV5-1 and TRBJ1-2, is KAGVTQTPRYLIKTRGQQVTLSCSPISGHRSVSWYQQTPGQGLQFLFEYFSETQRNKGNFPGRFSGRQFSNSRSEMNVSTLELGDSALYLCASRPGTAYGYTFGSGTRLTVV.

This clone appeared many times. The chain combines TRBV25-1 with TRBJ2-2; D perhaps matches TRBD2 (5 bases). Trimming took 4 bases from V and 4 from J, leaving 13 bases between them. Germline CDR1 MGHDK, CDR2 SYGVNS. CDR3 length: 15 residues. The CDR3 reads CASSGYSGGTGELFF. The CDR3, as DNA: TGTGCCAGCAGTGGATACAGCGGTGGCACCGGGGAGCTGTTTTTT. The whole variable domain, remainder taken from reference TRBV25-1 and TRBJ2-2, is EADIYQTPRYLVIGTGKKITLECSQTMGHDKMYWYQQDPGMELHLIHYSYGVNSTEKGDLSSESTVSRIRTEHFPLTLESARPSHTSQYLCASSGYSGGTGELFFGEGSRLTVL.

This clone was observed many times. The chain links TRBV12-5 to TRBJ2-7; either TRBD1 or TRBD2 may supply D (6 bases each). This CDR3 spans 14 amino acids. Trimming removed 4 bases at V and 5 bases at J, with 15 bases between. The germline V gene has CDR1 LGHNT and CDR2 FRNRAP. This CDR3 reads CASGWGVGGDEQYF. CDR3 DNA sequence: TGTGCTAGTGGTTGGGGGGTGGGGGGCGACGAGCAGTACTTC.

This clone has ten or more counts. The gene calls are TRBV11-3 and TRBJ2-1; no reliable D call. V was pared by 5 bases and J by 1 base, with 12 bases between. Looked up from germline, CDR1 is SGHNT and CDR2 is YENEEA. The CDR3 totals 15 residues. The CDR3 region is CASSDPLGSYNEQFF. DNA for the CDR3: TGTGCCAGCAGCGACCCCCTGGGTTCCTACAATGAGCAGTTCTTC.

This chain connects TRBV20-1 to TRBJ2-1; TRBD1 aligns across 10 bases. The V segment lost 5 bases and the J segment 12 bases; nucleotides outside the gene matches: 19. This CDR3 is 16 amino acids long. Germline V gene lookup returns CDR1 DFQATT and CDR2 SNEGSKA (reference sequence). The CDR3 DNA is TGCAGTGCTTCCGCCTTGATGACAGGGGGCCAGGATGGGCAGTTCTTC. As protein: CSASALMTGGQDGQFF.

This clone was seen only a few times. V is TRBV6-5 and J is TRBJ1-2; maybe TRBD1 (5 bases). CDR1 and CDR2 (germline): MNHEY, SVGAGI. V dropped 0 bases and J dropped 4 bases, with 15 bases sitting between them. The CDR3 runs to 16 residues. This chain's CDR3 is CASSYSGTDKSYGYTF. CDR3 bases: TGTGCCAGCAGTTACTCGGGGACCGACAAGAGCTATGGCTACACCTTC.

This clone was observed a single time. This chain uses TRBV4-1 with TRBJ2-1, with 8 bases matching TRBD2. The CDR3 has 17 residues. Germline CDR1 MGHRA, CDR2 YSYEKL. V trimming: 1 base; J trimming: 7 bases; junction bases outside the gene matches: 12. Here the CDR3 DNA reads TGCGCCAGCAGCCAAGGTCCACCAGCGGGAGTTGGTAATGAGCAGTTCTTC. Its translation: CASSQGPPAGVGNEQFF.

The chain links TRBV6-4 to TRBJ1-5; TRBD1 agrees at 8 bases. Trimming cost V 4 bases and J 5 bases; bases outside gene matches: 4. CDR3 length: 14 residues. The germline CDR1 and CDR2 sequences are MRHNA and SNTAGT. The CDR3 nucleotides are TGTGCCAGCAGTGCACAGGGGGGGGATCAGCCCCAGCATTTT. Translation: CASSAQGGDQPQHF.